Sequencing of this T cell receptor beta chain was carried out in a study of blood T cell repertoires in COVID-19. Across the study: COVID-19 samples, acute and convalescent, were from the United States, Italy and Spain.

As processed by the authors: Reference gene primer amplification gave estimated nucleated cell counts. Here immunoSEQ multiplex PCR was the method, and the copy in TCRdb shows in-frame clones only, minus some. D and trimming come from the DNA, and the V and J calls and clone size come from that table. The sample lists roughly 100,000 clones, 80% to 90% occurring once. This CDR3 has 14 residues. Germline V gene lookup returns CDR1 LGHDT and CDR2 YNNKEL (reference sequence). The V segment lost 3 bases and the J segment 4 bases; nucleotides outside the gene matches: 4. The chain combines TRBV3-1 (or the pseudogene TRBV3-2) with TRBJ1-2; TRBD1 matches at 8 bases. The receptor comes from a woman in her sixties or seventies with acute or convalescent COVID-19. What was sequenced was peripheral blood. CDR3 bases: TGTGCCAGCAGCCAGGGACAGGCGATCTATGGCTACACCTTC. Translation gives CASSQGQAIYGYTF.